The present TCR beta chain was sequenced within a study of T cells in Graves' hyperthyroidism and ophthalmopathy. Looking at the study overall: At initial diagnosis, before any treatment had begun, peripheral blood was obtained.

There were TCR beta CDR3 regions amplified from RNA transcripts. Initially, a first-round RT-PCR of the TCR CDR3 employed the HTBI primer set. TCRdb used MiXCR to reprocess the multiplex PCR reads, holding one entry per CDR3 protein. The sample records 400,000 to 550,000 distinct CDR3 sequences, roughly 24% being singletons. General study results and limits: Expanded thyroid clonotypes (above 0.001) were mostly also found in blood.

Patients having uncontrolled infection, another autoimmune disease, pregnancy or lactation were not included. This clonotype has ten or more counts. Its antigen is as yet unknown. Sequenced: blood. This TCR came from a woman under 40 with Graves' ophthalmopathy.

CDR3 bases: TGTGCCAGCTCACCACCGGGCAGGTCAGACGGGGAGCTGTTTTTT. It is translated as CASSPPGRSDGELFF. V usage is TRBV18 and J usage is TRBJ2-2; D is unclear. Germline V CDR1 and CDR2: KGHSH, LQKENI. Trimming stripped 0 bases from V and 7 bases from J, with 12 bases between. The CDR3 covers 15 residues.